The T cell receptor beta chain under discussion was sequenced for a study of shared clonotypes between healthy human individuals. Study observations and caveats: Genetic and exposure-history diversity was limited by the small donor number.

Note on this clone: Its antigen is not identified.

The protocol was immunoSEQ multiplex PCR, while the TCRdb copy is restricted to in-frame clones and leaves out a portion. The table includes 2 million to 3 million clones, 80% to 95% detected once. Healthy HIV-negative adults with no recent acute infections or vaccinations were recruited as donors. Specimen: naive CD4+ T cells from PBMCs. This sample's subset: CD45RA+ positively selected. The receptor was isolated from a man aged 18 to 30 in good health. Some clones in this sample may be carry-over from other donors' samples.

DNA for the CDR3: TGTGCCAGCAGTCGATACAGGGGCGAGCAGTACTTC. This gives the protein CASSRYRGEQYF. This chain links TRBV28 with TRBJ2-7; TRBD1 aligns across 7 bases. J gave up 6 bases and V 5 bases, and 4 bases lay outside the gene matches. The CDR3 contains 12 residues. Germline CDR1 and CDR2: MDHEN and SYDVKM.